These 25 T cell receptor beta chains came from one sample sequenced in a study of CD8 T cells in Susac syndrome. RNA totalling roughly 0.45 to 1 ug underwent reverse transcription with random hexamers. TCRdb reanalysed the immunoSEQ multiplex PCR reads using MiXCR and keeps one entry per CDR3 protein. The sample has under 200,000 distinct CDR3 sequences, roughly 95% seen once; the top ten hold 0.075% to 0.1%. The sequenced sample consisted of CD4+ T cells from PBMCs. Every receptor here comes from a human donor with Susac syndrome.

This rearrangement joins TRBV30 to TRBJ1-5, with D possibly being TRBD1 (6 bases). The germline V gene has CDR1 GTSNPN and CDR2 SVGIG (reference sequence). The V and J ends lost 2 bases and 3 bases respectively, with 11 bases between them. The length of the CDR3 is 14 residues. CDR3: CAWSTGPANQPQHF. The DNA for the CDR3 is TGTGCCTGGAGTACAGGGCCGGCCAATCAGCCCCAGCATTTT.

The chain couples TRBV29-1 to TRBJ2-3, with D perhaps matching TRBD1 or TRBD2 (5 bases each). CDR1 and CDR2 (germline): SQVTM, ANQGSEA. The CDR3 totals 13 residues. The ends were cut back, 0 bases at V and 6 bases at J, with 10 bases in the middle. CDR3 nucleotide sequence: TGCAGCGTTGAAGAGTGGGGCGGGGATACGCAGTATTTT. Its translation is CSVEEWGGDTQYF.

The chain carries TRBV4-1 and TRBJ2-1; a weak D match, TRBD2 (5 bases). This CDR3 is built from 17 residues. Germline CDR1 MGHRA, CDR2 YSYEKL. The V and J ends lost 0 bases and 2 bases respectively, with 14 bases between them. CDR3 amino acids: CASSQDGAGRPYNEQFF. The CDR3 DNA sequence: TGCGCCAGCAGCCAAGATGGTGCGGGCCGGCCCTACAATGAGCAGTTCTTC.

J is TRBJ2-5 and V is TRBV20-1; D is uncertain. The germline gives CDR1 DFQATT, CDR2 SNEGSKA (reference sequence). Trimming shortened V by 0 bases and J by 5 bases, and 10 bases separated the two germline ends. The CDR3 has 13 amino acids. CDR3 amino acids: CSARDVFGETQYF. CDR3 DNA: TGCAGTGCTAGAGATGTTTTCGGGGAGACCCAGTACTTC.

V is TRBV12-3 or TRBV12-4 and J is TRBJ1-6; tentatively, D is TRBD1 (6 bases). The length of the CDR3 is 14 residues. V lost 7 bases and J lost 7, with 14 bases in between. The CDR3 nucleotides are TGTGCCAGCAACGACAGGCTTGGAAATTCACCCCTCCACTTT. This translates into CASNDRLGNSPLHF.

J is TRBJ2-3 and V is TRBV12-3 or TRBV12-4; D may be TRBD2 (7 bases). The CDR3 spans 13 residues. V was trimmed by 6 bases and J by 9 bases, leaving 16 bases between them. The chain's CDR3 is CASSQPGGRTQYF. CDR3 bases: TGTGCCAGCAGCCAACCGGGGGGCCGCACGCAGTATTTT.

V and J are TRBV7-3 and TRBJ2-3, with D perhaps being TRBD1 or TRBD2 (5 bases each). Germline lookup yields CDR1 SGHTA and CDR2 FQGTGA. Trimming took 5 bases from V and 4 from J, leaving 16 bases between them. The CDR3 totals 15 residues. The CDR3 DNA reads as TGTGCCAGCAGCAATGGACTCAGGGTCCCAGATACGCAGTATTTT. Translation: CASSNGLRVPDTQYF.

V gene TRBV6-5 combines with J gene TRBJ2-3; no clear D gene. The CDR3 is 14 amino acids. The V gene lost 6 bases and the J gene lost 3 bases, with 13 bases spanning the gap. CDR1 and CDR2 (germline): MNHEY, SVGAGI. The CDR3 sequence is CASSPRIVTDTQYF. Here the CDR3 DNA reads TGTGCCAGCAGCCCGAGGATAGTTACAGATACGCAGTATTTT.

The chain links TRBV29-1 to TRBJ2-6; D gene uncertain. There are 13 residues in the CDR3. The V end was cut by 7 bases, the J end by 1 base, with 8 bases between. Looked up from germline, CDR1 is SQVTM and CDR2 is ANQGSEA. As DNA, the CDR3 is TGCAGCGCCTACCAATCTGGGGCCAACGTCCTGACTTTC. Amino acid sequence: CSAYQSGANVLTF.

The chain combines TRBV12-3 or TRBV12-4 with TRBJ1-6, with 8 bases identical to TRBD1. V lost 7 bases, J lost 5 bases, and 4 bases stayed unmatched. The length of the CDR3 is 14 residues. The CDR3 region is CASTPGQDNSPLHF. Here the CDR3 DNA reads TGTGCCAGCACCCCGGGACAGGATAATTCACCCCTCCACTTT.

The rearrangement links TRBV7-2 to TRBJ2-5; possible D gene TRBD2, 5 bases. The ends were cut back, 3 bases at V and 2 bases at J, with 10 bases in the middle. From germline, CDR1 is SGHTA and CDR2 FQGNSA. The CDR3 spans 14 residues. For the CDR3, the DNA is TGTGCCAGCAGCTTGAGGAGCGGACAAGAGACCCAGTACTTC. It yields the protein CASSLRSGQETQYF.

This CDR3 is CASNRGGETQYF. The CDR3 nucleotides read TGTGCCAGTAACAGGGGCGGAGAGACCCAGTACTTC. The chain employs TRBV19 and TRBJ2-5, with 7 bases aligning to TRBD1. This CDR3 spans 12 amino acids. The germline CDR1 and CDR2 sequences are LNHDA and SQIVND (reference sequence). Unmatched junction bases numbered 3, after V lost 7 bases and J lost 4 bases.

V usage is TRBV5-1 and J usage is TRBJ2-7, with 9 bases aligning to TRBD1. The V gene's germline CDR1 is SGHRS and CDR2 YFSETQ. The CDR3 runs 15 residues. Trimming cost V 6 bases and J 0 bases; bases outside gene matches: 7. CDR3 nucleotides: TGCGCCAGCACATGGGGGACAGGGAGCTCCTACGAGCAGTACTTC. Protein sequence: CASTWGTGSSYEQYF.

The J gene is TRBJ2-2, the V gene TRBV7-9; D is tentatively TRBD1 or TRBD2 (5 bases each). Germline lookup yields CDR1 SEHNR and CDR2 FQNEAQ (reference sequence). This CDR3 has 12 residues. V lost 6 bases and J lost 9, with 11 bases in between. CDR3 nucleotide sequence: TGTGCCAGCAGTCCAGGGAGTCGGGAGCTGTTTTTT. Its translation is CASSPGSRELFF.

This rearrangement joins TRBV30 to TRBJ1-3; D is undetermined. Germline CDR1 and CDR2: GTSNPN and SVGIG (reference sequence). The length of the CDR3 is 14 residues. Between the trimmed V and J ends, which lost 2 bases and 0 bases, there was a span of 8 bases. The CDR3 region is CAWSIGYSGNTIYF. CDR3 DNA sequence: TGTGCCTGGAGTATCGGCTACTCTGGAAACACCATATATTTT.

The chain is built from TRBV6-2 or TRBV6-3 and TRBJ1-5; possible D gene TRBD1, 5 bases. This CDR3 is built from 14 residues. Germline loops: CDR1 MNHEY, CDR2 SVGEGT. V shed 5 bases and J shed 5 bases, with 13 bases lying between them. This CDR3 reads CASSRAGRDQPQHF. The CDR3 bases are TGTGCCAGCAGTAGGGCAGGGCGGGATCAGCCCCAGCATTTT.

This chain connects TRBV7-8 to TRBJ2-3, with 8 bases aligning to TRBD1. The germline CDR1 and CDR2 sequences are SGHVS and FQNEAQ. This CDR3 is built from 14 residues. The junction had 5 bases not matched to a gene; V was cut back by 4 bases and J by 5 bases. The CDR3 loop is CASSWGTGRDTQYF. The CDR3 coding sequence is TGTGCCAGCAGCTGGGGGACAGGACGAGATACGCAGTATTTT.

V is TRBV7-3 and J is TRBJ2-7; 9 bases map to TRBD1. Germline assignment: CDR1 SGHTA and CDR2 FQGTGA. This CDR3 is built from 14 residues. Germline trimming cut 5 bases from V and 5 bases from J; bases unmatched to any gene: 7. This CDR3 reads CASSVTGGRDEQYF. As DNA, the CDR3 is TGTGCCAGCAGCGTGACAGGGGGTAGGGACGAGCAGTACTTC.

This clonotype was picked up a small number of times. The chain combines TRBV7-2 with TRBJ2-7; perhaps TRBD1 as D (5 bases). The CDR3 covers 13 residues. From germline, CDR1 is SGHTA and CDR2 FQGNSA. The V and J ends lost 9 bases and 3 bases respectively, with 15 bases between them. The CDR3 here is CASSRTGIYEQYF. In nucleotides, the CDR3 is TGTGCCAGTTCTCGTACAGGTATCTACGAGCAGTACTTC.

CDR3 amino acids: CASSLRKETQYF. As DNA, the CDR3 is TGTGCCAGCAGTTTACGAAAAGAGACCCAGTACTTC. The chain couples TRBV28 to TRBJ2-5; D is unresolved. V dropped 2 bases and J dropped 3 bases, with 4 bases sitting between them. The CDR3 length is 12 residues. Germline V gives CDR1 MDHEN, CDR2 SYDVKM.

The CDR3 loop is CASSGRGGPGTDTQYF. CDR3 DNA sequence: TGTGCCAGCAGCGGCCGGGGGGGCCCGGGCACAGATACGCAGTATTTT. The chain recombines TRBV5-4 with TRBJ2-3, with TRBD2 identical over 8 bases. The CDR3 consists of 16 residues. Germline V gene sequence: CDR1 SGHNT, CDR2 YYREEE (reference sequence). Unmatched junction bases numbered 8, after V lost 4 bases and J lost 1 base.

V gene TRBV4-2 combines with J gene TRBJ2-3, with unresolved D. The V end lost 1 base, the J end lost 2 bases, and 10 bases lay between the germline ends. The CDR3 extends over 15 amino acids. Germline CDR1 reads LGHNA; CDR2 reads YNFKEQ. Here the CDR3 reads CASSQVDGVTDTQYF. The CDR3 bases are TGTGCCAGCAGCCAAGTCGACGGTGTCACAGATACGCAGTATTTT.

This chain uses TRBV12-5 with TRBJ2-5, with D possibly being TRBD2 (5 bases). Germline V lookup: CDR1 LGHNT, CDR2 FRNRAP. This CDR3 has 11 amino acids. V lost 5 bases to trimming and J lost 5 bases, with 6 bases between them. The chain's CDR3 is CASGPGETQYF. CDR3 nucleotide sequence: TGTGCTAGTGGTCCGGGGGAGACCCAGTACTTC.

This rearrangement joins TRBV29-1 to TRBJ2-5; 9 bases fit TRBD2. This CDR3 region has 15 residues. CDR1 is SQVTM and CDR2 is ANQGSEA in the germline V gene. The ends lost 5 bases at V and 4 bases at J; junction bases unmatched: 11. The CDR3 sequence is CSVSWGAGGLETQYF. Written as DNA, the CDR3 is TGCAGCGTTTCCTGGGGAGCGGGGGGTTTAGAGACCCAGTACTTC.

The genes are TRBV27 and TRBJ2-7, with 7 bases identical to TRBD1. The V gene's germline CDR1 is MNHEY and CDR2 SMNVEV (reference sequence). This CDR3 is 15 amino acids long. V dropped 4 bases and J dropped 3; count of bases not matched to a gene: 9. CDR3 sequence (DNA): TGTGCCAGCAGTTCGGTCGGACAGGCCAACTACGAGCAGTACTTC. Its protein is CASSSVGQANYEQYF.